This T cell receptor beta chain appears in the sequencing data of a study of PD-1 blockade in classical Hodgkin lymphoma. Overall study: Intravenous infusions of nivolumab 3 mg/kg reached patients every 2 weeks.

Sequenced by immunoSEQ multiplex PCR; TCRdb stores in-frame clones only, minus some. This sample has 24,000 or so clones, with about 76% found just once. Germline trimming cut 3 bases from V and 5 bases from J; bases unmatched to any gene: 3. CDR1 is SQVTM, CDR2 ANQGSEA, per germline. This CDR3 is 13 amino acids long. Each of the patients experienced relapse following autologous stem cell transplantation, and their brentuximab vedotin exposure differed. Responses achieved at best were complete response, partial response or progressive disease. This TCR came from a human donor with classical Hodgkin lymphoma. The genes are TRBV29-1 and TRBJ2-5, with 10 positions matching TRBD2. The sample here was peripheral blood mononuclear cells (PBMCs), taken before the second cycle of nivolumab. CDR3 coding DNA: TGCAGCGTTGATAAGACTAGCGGGGAGACCCAGTACTTC. Protein sequence: CSVDKTSGETQYF.